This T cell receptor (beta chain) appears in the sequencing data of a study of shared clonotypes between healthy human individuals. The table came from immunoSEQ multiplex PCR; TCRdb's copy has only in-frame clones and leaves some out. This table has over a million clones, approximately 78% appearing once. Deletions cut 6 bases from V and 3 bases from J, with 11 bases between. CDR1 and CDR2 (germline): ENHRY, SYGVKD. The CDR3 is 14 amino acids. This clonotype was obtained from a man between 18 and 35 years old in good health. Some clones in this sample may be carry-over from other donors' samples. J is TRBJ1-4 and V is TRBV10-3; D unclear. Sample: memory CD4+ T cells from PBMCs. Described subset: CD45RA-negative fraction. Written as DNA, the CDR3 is TGTGCCATCAGGGACGGAAACTCTAATGAAAAACTGTTTTTT. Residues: CAIRDGNSNEKLFF.